This T cell receptor (beta chain) comes out of a study of identical twins. Carrying unique molecular identifiers, the cDNA also gained a universal primer site through template switching. One entry per CDR3 protein, called by TCRdb with MiXCR from the 5' RACE reads. This sample has 260,000 or so distinct CDR3 sequences; approximately 8% occur once, and the top ten carry around 5%. The CDR3 spans 13 residues. Germline V lookup: CDR1 SEHNR, CDR2 FQNEAQ (reference sequence). V was pared by 10 bases and J by 7 bases, with 8 bases of the junction left unmatched. Study observations and caveats: Clonotypes of the beta chain that were abundant in cord blood carried fewer insertions (memory repertoires showed none). Among out-of-frame alpha sequences shared by twins, low generation probability occurred in excess.

Worth noting for this clonotype: Its antigen is currently unknown.

This sample was shared with a second study, whose subject was yellow fever vaccine responses in identical twins.

The receptor was isolated from a woman aged 18-29 years in good health. The sequencing sample was made of CD8+ T cells sorted from blood. The V call is TRBV7-9, the J call TRBJ2-1; TRBD2 matches at 9 bases. CDR3 DNA sequence: TGTGCCATCGCGGGGGGGCCGAGAAATGAGCAGTTCTTC. Translating gives CAIAGGPRNEQFF.